This section outlines one TCR beta chain sequence together with its context. This CDR3 is 16 amino acids long. CDR1 and CDR2 (germline): MGHRA, YSYEKL. V shed 1 base and J 3 bases; nucleotides not matched to a gene: 8. The data derive from a study of T cell changes during pregnancy in multiple sclerosis. Profiled with immunoSEQ multiplex PCR; TCRdb holds only in-frame clones, not every one. Of 69,000 or so clones listed, approximately 92% are singletons. The gene calls are TRBV4-1 and TRBJ2-5; 7 nucleotides align to TRBD2. The sequence was obtained from a female donor with multiple sclerosis, enrolled in a pregnancy study. The sample consisted of peripheral blood, taken before pregnancy. CDR3 residues: CASSQGWTSREETQYF. The CDR3 nucleotides read TGCGCCAGCAGCCAAGGTTGGACTAGTAGGGAAGAGACCCAGTACTTC.